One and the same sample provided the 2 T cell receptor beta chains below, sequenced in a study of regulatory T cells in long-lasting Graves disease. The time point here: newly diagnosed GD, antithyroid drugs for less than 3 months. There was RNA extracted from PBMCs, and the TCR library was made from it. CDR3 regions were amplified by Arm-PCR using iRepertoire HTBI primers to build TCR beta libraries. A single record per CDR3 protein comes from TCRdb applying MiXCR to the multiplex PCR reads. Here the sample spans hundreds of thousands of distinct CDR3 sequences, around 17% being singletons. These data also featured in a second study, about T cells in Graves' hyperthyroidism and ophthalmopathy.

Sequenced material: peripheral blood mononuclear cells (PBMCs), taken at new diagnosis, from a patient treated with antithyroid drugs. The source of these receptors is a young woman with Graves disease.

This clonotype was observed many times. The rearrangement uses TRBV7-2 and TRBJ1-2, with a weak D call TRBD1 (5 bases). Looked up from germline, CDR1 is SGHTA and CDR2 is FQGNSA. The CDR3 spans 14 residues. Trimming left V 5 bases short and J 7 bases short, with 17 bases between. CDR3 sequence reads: CASSLGTVVGGYTF. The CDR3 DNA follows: TGTGCCAGCAGCCTAGGGACTGTTGTAGGTGGCTACACCTTC.

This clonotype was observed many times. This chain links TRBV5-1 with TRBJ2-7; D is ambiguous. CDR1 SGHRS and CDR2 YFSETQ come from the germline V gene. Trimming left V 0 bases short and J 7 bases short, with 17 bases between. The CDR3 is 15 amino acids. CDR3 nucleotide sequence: TGCGCCAGCAGCTTGGGGGGAAGAACTTTGGGAGAGCAGTACTTC. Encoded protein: CASSLGGRTLGEQYF. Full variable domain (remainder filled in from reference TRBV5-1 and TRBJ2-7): KAGVTQTPRYLIKTRGQQVTLSCSPISGHRSVSWYQQTPGQGLQFLFEYFSETQRNKGNFPGRFSGRQFSNSRSEMNVSTLELGDSALYLCASSLGGRTLGEQYFGPGTRLTVT.